These 18 T cell receptor beta chains were all obtained from the same sample, sequenced in a study of OX40 agonist ivuxolimab in advanced cancers. TCRdb's copy holds only in-frame clones and misses some; the assay was immunoSEQ multiplex PCR. In the table there are fewer than 65,000 clones, 90% of which are singletons. The sample here was CD4+ or CD8+ T cells sorted from blood, taken in a trial of the OX40 agonist ivuxolimab. The receptor source for this set is an adult with an advanced solid tumor such as melanoma, head and neck, liver or kidney cancer.

The V and J genes are TRBV2 and TRBJ2-6, with a possible D match to TRBD1 (5 bases). CDR1 is SNHLY and CDR2 is FYNNEI in the germline V gene. CDR3 length: 14 amino acids. V was clipped by 5 bases and J by 2 bases, with 7 bases between them. The CDR3 region has the DNA TGTGCCAGCAGTTCGACAGCTGGGGCCAACGTCCTGACTTTC. Residues: CASSSTAGANVLTF.

DNA of the CDR3: TGTGCCAGCAGCGCGGCGGGACTAGCGATAGTCACCGGGGAGCTGTTTTTT. It translates to CASSAAGLAIVTGELFF. The chain is built from TRBV7-9 and TRBJ2-2; TRBD2 aligns across 10 bases. Per the germline V gene, CDR1 is SEHNR and CDR2 is FQNEAQ (reference sequence). The CDR3 loop spans 17 amino acids. The J segment lost 4 bases and the V segment lost 5 bases, leaving 10 bases of the junction unmatched.

The CDR3 DNA reads TGTGCCAGCAAGCCGGGACAGGGGGCTTACGAGCAGTACTTC. Translated: CASKPGQGAYEQYF. V is TRBV5-4 and J is TRBJ2-7; TRBD1 aligns across 12 bases. Germline loops: CDR1 SGHNT, CDR2 YYREEE (reference sequence). The trim removed 6 bases at V and 4 bases at J, leaving 5 bases unmatched. The CDR3 runs to 14 residues.

This clone was seen just once. The chain carries TRBV11-3 and TRBJ2-1; the D gene could be TRBD1 or TRBD2 (5 bases each). This CDR3 region has 13 residues. V was trimmed by 4 bases and J by 7 bases, leaving 11 bases between them. Germline assignment: CDR1 SGHNT and CDR2 YENEEA. The CDR3 region has the DNA TGTGCCAGCAGCTCACAATGGGGGAATGAGCAGTTCTTC. Its protein product is CASSSQWGNEQFF.

The chain links TRBV5-1 to TRBJ2-7, with TRBD2 identical over 7 bases. The CDR3 consists of 13 residues. V was pared by 4 bases and J by 5 bases, with 6 bases of the junction left unmatched. The germline gives CDR1 SGHRS, CDR2 YFSETQ. This CDR3 reads CASSHRGDNEQYF. CDR3 sequence (DNA): TGCGCCAGCAGCCATCGGGGGGATAACGAGCAGTACTTC.

This clone was recorded once. CDR3 nucleotides: TGTGCCAGCAGCACACGGGAGGGAGAGCCTGTTCGATCCAACGTCCTGACTTTC. Translation gives CASSTREGEPVRSNVLTF. The chain combines TRBV7-9 with TRBJ2-6; TRBD2 matches 8 bases. The germline gives CDR1 SEHNR, CDR2 FQNEAQ (reference sequence). The CDR3 spans 18 residues. Unmatched junction bases numbered 17, after V lost 5 bases and J lost 8 bases. The variable domain in full, with the rest retrieved from reference TRBV7-9 and TRBJ2-6, is DTGVSQNPRHKITKRGQNVTFRCDPISEHNRLYWYRQTLGQGPEFLTYFQNEAQLEKSRLLSDRFSAERPKGSFSTLEIQRTEQGDSAMYLCASSTREGEPVRSNVLTFGAGSRLTVL.

This chain joins TRBV9 and TRBJ2-1; D remains ambiguous. The germline V gene has CDR1 SGDLS and CDR2 YYNGEE. The germline V and J ends were trimmed by 0 bases and 0 bases, with 7 bases remaining between them. This CDR3 is 15 amino acids long. CDR3 nucleotide sequence: TGTGCCAGCAGCGTAGTCTCGAGCTCCTACAATGAGCAGTTCTTC. Protein: CASSVVSSSYNEQFF.

This chain uses TRBV30 with TRBJ1-1, with TRBD1 identical over 7 bases. The length of the CDR3 is 13 residues. With V trimmed by 8 bases and J by 0 bases, 6 bases remained unmatched. Germline values: CDR1 GTSNPN, CDR2 SVGIG (reference sequence). Here the CDR3 reads CAGTVKMNTEAFF. As DNA, the CDR3 is TGTGCCGGGACAGTTAAAATGAACACTGAAGCTTTCTTT.

The V and J genes are TRBV28 and TRBJ2-1; 11 bases align to TRBD2. The CDR3 is made up of 18 amino acids. The trim removed 3 bases at V and 2 bases at J, leaving 9 bases unmatched. From germline, CDR1 is MDHEN and CDR2 SYDVKM. Here the CDR3 reads CASSFSTLLAGAYNEQFF. The CDR3 coding sequence is TGTGCCAGCAGTTTCTCCACCTTACTAGCGGGAGCCTACAATGAGCAGTTCTTC.

V usage is TRBV6-6 and J usage is TRBJ1-5; D not certain. The CDR3 is made up of 13 amino acids. The germline V and J ends were trimmed by 5 bases and 7 bases, with 12 bases remaining between them. CDR1 is MNHNY, CDR2 SVGAGI, per germline (reference sequence). CDR3 DNA: TGTGCCAGCAGTCGCCCGGCCGGGCAGCCCCAGCATTTT. Its protein product is CASSRPAGQPQHF.

The V and J genes are TRBV6-1 and TRBJ1-1; D is unresolved. The V end was cut by 2 bases, the J end by 0 bases, with 10 bases between. Germline V lookup: CDR1 MNHNS, CDR2 SASEGT. There are 15 residues in the CDR3. CDR3 DNA sequence: TGTGCCAGCAGTGAATCCGTGTCCGTGAACACTGAAGCTTTCTTT. Protein product: CASSESVSVNTEAFF.

The V and J genes are TRBV7-3 and TRBJ2-2; D is possibly TRBD1 or TRBD2 (5 bases each). Germline values: CDR1 SGHTA, CDR2 FQGTGA. Trimming removed 3 bases at V and 5 bases at J, with 10 bases between. The CDR3 length is 14 residues. As DNA, the CDR3 is TGTGCCAGCAGCTTGACCGGGGCTACCGGGGAGCTGTTTTTT. Encoded protein: CASSLTGATGELFF.

The V call is TRBV7-2, the J call TRBJ2-3; D perhaps matches TRBD2 (6 bases). CDR1 SGHTA and CDR2 FQGNSA come from the germline V gene. This CDR3 contains 15 residues. V was clipped by 3 bases and J by 6 bases, with 16 bases between them. This chain's CDR3 is CASSFTRARGDTQYF. In DNA form, the CDR3 reads TGTGCCAGCAGCTTTACGCGGGCCCGGGGGGATACGCAGTATTTT.

The V and J genes are TRBV7-9 and TRBJ2-3; D is ambiguous. CDR3 length: 12 amino acids. The germline gives CDR1 SEHNR, CDR2 FQNEAQ (reference sequence). V was pared by 3 bases and J by 4 bases, with 5 bases between. In nucleotides, the CDR3 is TGTGCCAGCAGCTTTTTGTCAGATACGCAGTATTTT. Protein sequence: CASSFLSDTQYF.

The chain combines TRBV7-2 with TRBJ2-1; 8 nucleotides match TRBD2. The CDR3 extends over 13 amino acids. CDR1 SGHTA and CDR2 FQGNSA come from the germline V gene. With V trimmed by 7 bases and J by 8 bases, 7 bases remained unmatched. CDR3 bases: TGTGCCAGCACCTTTAGCGGGATCGATGAGCAGTTCTTC. It encodes CASTFSGIDEQFF.

The chain combines TRBV28 with TRBJ2-7, with D hard to call. V gave up 7 bases and J gave up 2 bases, with 9 bases separating them. The CDR3 runs 12 residues. Germline V lookup: CDR1 MDHEN, CDR2 SYDVKM. CDR3: CASIGRAYEQYF. In nucleotides, the CDR3 is TGTGCCAGCATAGGCAGAGCCTACGAGCAGTACTTC. Filled out from reference TRBV28 and TRBJ2-7, the complete variable domain reads DVKVTQSSRYLVKRTGEKVFLECVQDMDHENMFWYRQDPGLGLRLIYFSYDVKMKEKGDIPEGYSVSREKKERFSLILESASTNQTSMYLCASIGRAYEQYFGPGTRLTVT.

This clone was detected once. This chain joins TRBV9 and TRBJ2-5; TRBD2 aligns across 8 bases. V was pared by 4 bases and J by 9 bases, with 11 bases of the junction left unmatched. The CDR3 covers 14 residues. In germline, CDR1 is SGDLS, CDR2 YYNGEE. DNA of the CDR3: TGTGCCAGCAGCCGGGGGGGCCAGCTCGCGGCCCAGTACTTC. Its translation is CASSRGGQLAAQYF.

The V gene is TRBV11-2, the J gene TRBJ2-3; 8 nucleotides agree with TRBD2. The CDR3 consists of 16 residues. Germline lookup yields CDR1 SGHAT and CDR2 FQNNGV. J was trimmed by 2 bases and V by 3 bases; bases with no gene match: 7. The DNA of the CDR3 is TGTGCCAGCAGCTTTTGGGACGGGAGGGCCACAGATACGCAGTATTTT. Encoded protein: CASSFWDGRATDTQYF.